This T cell receptor (beta chain) was sequenced for a study of blood T cell repertoires in COVID-19. Some clones are missing from TCRdb's copy, which holds only in-frame ones; the method was immunoSEQ multiplex PCR. The sample shows some 140,000 clones, around 89% of them seen only once. The CDR3 sequence is 11 residues long. V was trimmed by 4 bases and J by 10 bases, leaving 13 bases between them. CDR1 DFQATT and CDR2 SNEGSKA come from the germline V gene (reference sequence). The receptor comes from a man aged 50-59 years with active or convalescent COVID-19. The sequenced sample consisted of peripheral blood. The V and J genes are TRBV20-1 and TRBJ1-1; D possibly corresponds to TRBD1 (6 bases). CDR3 bases: TGCAGTGCTAACAGGGTCGAGGGAGCTTTCTTT. It encodes CSANRVEGAFF.